This TCR beta chain was obtained from a study of blood T cell repertoires in COVID-19. Clones were sequenced by immunoSEQ multiplex PCR, and TCRdb holds only the in-frame ones, with some missing. The repertoire holds around 310,000 clones, with 89% as singletons. In assigning cohorts, the study relied on participant-reported clinical history. Input material: PBMCs or T cells enriched from blood (not recorded which). This clonotype was obtained from a woman aged 30 to 39 who had recovered from COVID-19.

CDR3 DNA sequence: TGTGCCAGTAACCTAGCGGGAGTGGCAGATACGCAGTATTTT. Translated, it gives CASNLAGVADTQYF. This chain joins TRBV6-5 and TRBJ2-3, with TRBD2 identical over 10 bases. J lost 4 bases, V lost 9 bases, and 7 bases had no gene match. CDR1 is MNHEY and CDR2 is SVGAGI in the germline V gene. CDR3 length: 14 residues.